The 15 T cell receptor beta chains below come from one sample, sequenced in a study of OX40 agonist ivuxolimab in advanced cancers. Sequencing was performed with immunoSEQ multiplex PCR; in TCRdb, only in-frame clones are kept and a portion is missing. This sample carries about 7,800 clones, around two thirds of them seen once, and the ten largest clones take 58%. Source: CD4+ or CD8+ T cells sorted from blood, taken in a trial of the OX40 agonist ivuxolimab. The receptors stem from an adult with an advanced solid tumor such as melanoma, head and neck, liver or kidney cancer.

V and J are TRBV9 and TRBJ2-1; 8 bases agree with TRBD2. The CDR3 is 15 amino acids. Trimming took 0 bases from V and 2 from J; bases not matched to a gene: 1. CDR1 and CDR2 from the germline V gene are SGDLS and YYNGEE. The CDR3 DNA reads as TGTGCCAGCAGCGTAGGTAGCGGGACCTACAATGAGCAGTTCTTC. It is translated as CASSVGSGTYNEQFF.

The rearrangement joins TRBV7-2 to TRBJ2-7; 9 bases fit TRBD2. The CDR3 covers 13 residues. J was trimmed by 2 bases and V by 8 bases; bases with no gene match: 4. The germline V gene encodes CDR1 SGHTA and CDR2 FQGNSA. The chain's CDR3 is CASGQRGAYEQYF. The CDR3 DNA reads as TGTGCCAGCGGACAGCGGGGGGCCTACGAGCAGTACTTC.

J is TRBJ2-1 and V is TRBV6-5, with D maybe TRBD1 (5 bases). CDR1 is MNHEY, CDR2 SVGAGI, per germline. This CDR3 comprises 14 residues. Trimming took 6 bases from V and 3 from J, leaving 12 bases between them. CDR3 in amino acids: CASSSDKHYNEQFF. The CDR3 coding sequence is TGTGCCAGCAGCTCGGACAAACACTACAATGAGCAGTTCTTC.

CDR3 residues: CASSLAGTGWGEQYF. As DNA, the CDR3 is TGTGCCAGCAGCTTGGCCGGGACGGGCTGGGGGGAGCAGTACTTC. The V gene is TRBV5-6, the J gene TRBJ2-7; either TRBD1 or TRBD2 may supply D (5 bases each). The germline V gene has CDR1 SGHDT and CDR2 YYEEEE. The CDR3 has 15 amino acids. Trimming left V 0 bases short and J 7 bases short, with 17 bases between. Complete variable domain (other parts from reference TRBV5-6 and TRBJ2-7): DAGVTQSPTHLIKTRGQQVTLRCSPKSGHDTVSWYQQALGQGPQFIFQYYEEEERQRGNFPDRFSGHQFPNYSSELNVNALLLGDSALYLCASSLAGTGWGEQYFGPGTRLTVT.

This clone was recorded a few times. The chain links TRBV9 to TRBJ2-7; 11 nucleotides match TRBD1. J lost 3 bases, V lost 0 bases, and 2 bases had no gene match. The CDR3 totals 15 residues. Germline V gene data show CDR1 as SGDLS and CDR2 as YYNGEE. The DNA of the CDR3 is TGTGCCAGCAGCGTAGGGGGGACAGGGGGCTACGAGCAGTACTTC. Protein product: CASSVGGTGGYEQYF.

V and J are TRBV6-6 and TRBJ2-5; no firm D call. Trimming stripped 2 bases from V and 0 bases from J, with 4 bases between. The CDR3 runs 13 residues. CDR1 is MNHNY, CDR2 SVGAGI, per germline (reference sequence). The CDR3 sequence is CASSYDNQETQYF. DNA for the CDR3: TGTGCCAGCAGTTACGACAACCAAGAGACCCAGTACTTC.

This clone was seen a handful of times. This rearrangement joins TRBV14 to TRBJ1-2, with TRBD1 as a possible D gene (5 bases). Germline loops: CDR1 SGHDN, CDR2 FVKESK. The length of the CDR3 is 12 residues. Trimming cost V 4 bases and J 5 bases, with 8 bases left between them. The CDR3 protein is CASSPKGYGYTF. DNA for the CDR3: TGTGCCAGCAGCCCAAAGGGGTATGGCTACACCTTC.

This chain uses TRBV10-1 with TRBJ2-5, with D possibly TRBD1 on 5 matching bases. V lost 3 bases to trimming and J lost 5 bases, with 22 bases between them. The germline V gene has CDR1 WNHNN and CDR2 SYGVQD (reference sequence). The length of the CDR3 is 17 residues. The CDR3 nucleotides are TGCGCCAGCAGTGATCCTCGAAAGGGGAAAACCTGGGAGACCCAGTACTTC. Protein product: CASSDPRKGKTWETQYF.

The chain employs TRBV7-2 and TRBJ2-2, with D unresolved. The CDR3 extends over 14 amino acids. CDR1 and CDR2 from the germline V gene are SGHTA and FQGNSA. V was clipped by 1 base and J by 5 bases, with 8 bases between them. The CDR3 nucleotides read TGTGCCAGCAGCTTAGGGCCTCTAACCGGGGAGCTGTTTTTT. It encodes CASSLGPLTGELFF.

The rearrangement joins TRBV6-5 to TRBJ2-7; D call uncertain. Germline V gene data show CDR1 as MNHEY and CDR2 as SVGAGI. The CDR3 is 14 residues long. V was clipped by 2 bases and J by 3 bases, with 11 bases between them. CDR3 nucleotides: TGTGCCAGCAGTTACACGTCGGCGGACTACGAGCAGTACTTC. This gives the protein CASSYTSADYEQYF.

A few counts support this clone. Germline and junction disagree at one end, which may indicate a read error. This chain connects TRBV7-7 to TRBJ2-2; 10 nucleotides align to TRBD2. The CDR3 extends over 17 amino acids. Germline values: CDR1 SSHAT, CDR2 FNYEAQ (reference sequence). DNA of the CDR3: TGTGCTAGCAGCAGAGGCCCTAGCGGGAGTAACACCGGGGAGCTGTTTTTT. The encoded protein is CASSRGPSGSNTGELFF.

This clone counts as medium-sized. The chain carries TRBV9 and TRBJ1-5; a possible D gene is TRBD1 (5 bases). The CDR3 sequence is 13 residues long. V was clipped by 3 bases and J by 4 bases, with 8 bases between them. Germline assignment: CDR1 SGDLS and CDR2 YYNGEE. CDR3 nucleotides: TGTGCCAGCAGCGCAGGGAATAATCAGCCCCAGCATTTT. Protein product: CASSAGNNQPQHF.

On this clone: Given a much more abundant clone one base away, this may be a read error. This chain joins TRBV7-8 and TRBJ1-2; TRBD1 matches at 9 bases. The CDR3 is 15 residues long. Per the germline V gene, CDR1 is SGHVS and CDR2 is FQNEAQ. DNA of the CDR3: TGTGCCAGCAGCTTGGGACAGGGTGGTTGGTATGGCCACACCTTC. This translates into CASSLGQGGWYGHTF.

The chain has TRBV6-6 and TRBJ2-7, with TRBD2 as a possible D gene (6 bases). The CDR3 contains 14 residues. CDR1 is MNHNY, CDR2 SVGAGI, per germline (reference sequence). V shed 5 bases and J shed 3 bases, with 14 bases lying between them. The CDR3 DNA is TGTGCCAGCAGTCAGCGGGCCCAAAACTACGAGCAGTACTTC. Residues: CASSQRAQNYEQYF.

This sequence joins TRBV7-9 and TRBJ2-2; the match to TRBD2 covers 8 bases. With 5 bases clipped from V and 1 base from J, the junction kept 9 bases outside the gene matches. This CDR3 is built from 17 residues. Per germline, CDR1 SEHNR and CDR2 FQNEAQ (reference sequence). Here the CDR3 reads CASSPTLAGKNTGELFF. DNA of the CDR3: TGTGCCAGCAGCCCCACCTTAGCGGGAAAGAACACCGGGGAGCTGTTTTTT.